This T cell receptor (beta chain) was captured by sequencing in a study of T-cell memory formation after mild COVID-19. Study-wide findings and caveats: Some SARS-CoV-2-responding clones were already detected in memory before infection. Contracting clones from day 15 to 85 had balanced CD4/CD8; later expanders favoured CD4+.

With respect to this clonotype: Its specificity is not known.

This CDR3 comprises 14 residues. V lost 4 bases to trimming and J lost 7 bases, with 15 bases between them. Germline V CDR1 and CDR2: SGDLS, YYNGEE. Constant-segment primers and 5'RACE yielded cDNA libraries for TCR alpha and TCR beta, each carrying sample barcodes and UMIs. MiXCR, run by TCRdb on the 5' RACE reads, gives a single entry per CDR3 protein. The repertoire holds approximately 300,000 distinct CDR3 sequences, roughly 15% seen once, with approximately 23% in the top ten. This sequence originates from a man between 18 and 35 years old who had mild COVID-19 (a few samples of this study predate the infection). Cell type and time point are not known. Sequencing input: PBMCs or a T cell subset sorted from them (not recorded which). The chain uses TRBV9 and TRBJ1-5, with D perhaps TRBD1 (6 bases). The CDR3 reads CASSRAGGHQPQHF. As DNA, the CDR3 is TGTGCCAGCAGCCGGGCGGGGGGGCACCAGCCCCAGCATTTT.